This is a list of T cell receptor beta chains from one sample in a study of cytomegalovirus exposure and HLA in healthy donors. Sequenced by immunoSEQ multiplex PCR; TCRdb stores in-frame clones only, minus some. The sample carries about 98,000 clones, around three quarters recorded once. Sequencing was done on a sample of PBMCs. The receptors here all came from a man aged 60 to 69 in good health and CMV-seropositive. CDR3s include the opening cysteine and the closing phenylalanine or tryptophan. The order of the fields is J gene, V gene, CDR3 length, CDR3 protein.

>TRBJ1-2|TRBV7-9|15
CASSTPPGQLYGYTF
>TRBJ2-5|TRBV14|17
CASSPGPGQGAKSGQYF
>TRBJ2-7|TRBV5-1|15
CASSLNDPSFYEQYF
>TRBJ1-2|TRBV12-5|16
CASGLAGTYRDYGYTF
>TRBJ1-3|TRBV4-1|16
CASSQDLTSSGNTIYF
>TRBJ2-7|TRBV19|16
CASSIGGRGVTYEQYF
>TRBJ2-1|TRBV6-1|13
CASSERGGNEQFF
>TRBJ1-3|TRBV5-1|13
CASSTTQGNTIYF
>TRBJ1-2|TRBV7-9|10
CSSSLYGYTF
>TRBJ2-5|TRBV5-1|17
CASSLSAQRGGQETQYF
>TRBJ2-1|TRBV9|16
CASSLGGTTAYNEQFF
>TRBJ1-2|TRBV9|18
CASSAGVGQGAIYGGYTF
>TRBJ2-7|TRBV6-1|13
CASATSYSYEQYF
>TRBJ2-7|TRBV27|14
CASSLQGFHYEQYF
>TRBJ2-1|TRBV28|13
CASSFGGAWEQFF
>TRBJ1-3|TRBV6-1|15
CASSGQGGGGNTIYF
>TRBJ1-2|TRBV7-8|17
CASSLVPGGAGYPGYTF
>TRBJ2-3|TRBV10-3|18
CAISTSGGTSTSTDTQYF
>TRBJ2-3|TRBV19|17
CASSQARGQVVADTQYF
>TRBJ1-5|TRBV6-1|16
CASSGDRGISNQPQHF
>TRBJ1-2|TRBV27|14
CASSLSTGGHGYTF
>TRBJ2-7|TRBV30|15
CAWSDRQGWTYEQYF
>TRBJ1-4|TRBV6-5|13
CASSYSSNEKLFF
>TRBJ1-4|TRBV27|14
CASSSQGPGEKLFF
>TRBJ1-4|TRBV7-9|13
CASSPAGTGKLFF
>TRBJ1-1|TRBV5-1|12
CASSYDRGWAFF
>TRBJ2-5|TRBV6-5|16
CASSYSDASPRETQYF
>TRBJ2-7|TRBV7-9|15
CASSLSTGMGYEQYF
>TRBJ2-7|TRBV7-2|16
CASSLAAGVHSYEQYF
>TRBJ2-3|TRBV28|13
CASNHPGADTQYF